Only one count was recorded for the clone carrying this TCR beta chain. The method was immunoSEQ multiplex PCR; TCRdb's version includes in-frame clones alone and lacks a portion of them. The data contain 7,000 to 9,500 clones, approximately 91% of them seen just once; the ten biggest clones take up 2% to 3%. This record belongs to a study of neoadjuvant nivolumab and ipilimumab in lung cancer. The CDR3 sequence is 12 residues long. Trimming removed 4 bases from V and 0 bases from J, with 5 bases in between. Per the germline V gene, CDR1 is SGHRS and CDR2 is YFSETQ. Sequencing used tumor tissue, obtained after neoadjuvant nivolumab, alone or with ipilimumab, at or shortly before surgery. The receptor comes from an adult with non-small cell lung cancer. Some clones in this sample may be carry-over from other donors' samples. The chain couples TRBV5-1 to TRBJ2-7, with unresolved D. CDR3: CASSPSSYEQYF. The CDR3 DNA sequence: TGCGCCAGCAGCCCTAGCTCCTACGAGCAGTACTTC.